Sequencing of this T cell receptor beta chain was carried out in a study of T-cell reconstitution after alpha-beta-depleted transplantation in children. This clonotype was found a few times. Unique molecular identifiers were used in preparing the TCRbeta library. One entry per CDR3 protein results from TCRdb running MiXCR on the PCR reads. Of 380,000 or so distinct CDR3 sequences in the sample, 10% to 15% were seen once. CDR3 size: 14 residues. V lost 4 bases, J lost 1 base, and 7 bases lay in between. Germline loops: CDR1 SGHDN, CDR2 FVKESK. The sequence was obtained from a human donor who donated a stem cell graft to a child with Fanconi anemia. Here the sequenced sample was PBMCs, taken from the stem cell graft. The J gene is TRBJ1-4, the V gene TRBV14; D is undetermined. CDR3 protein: CASSRRRTNEKLFF. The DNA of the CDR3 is TGTGCCAGCAGCCGGCGGAGAACTAATGAAAAACTGTTTTTT.